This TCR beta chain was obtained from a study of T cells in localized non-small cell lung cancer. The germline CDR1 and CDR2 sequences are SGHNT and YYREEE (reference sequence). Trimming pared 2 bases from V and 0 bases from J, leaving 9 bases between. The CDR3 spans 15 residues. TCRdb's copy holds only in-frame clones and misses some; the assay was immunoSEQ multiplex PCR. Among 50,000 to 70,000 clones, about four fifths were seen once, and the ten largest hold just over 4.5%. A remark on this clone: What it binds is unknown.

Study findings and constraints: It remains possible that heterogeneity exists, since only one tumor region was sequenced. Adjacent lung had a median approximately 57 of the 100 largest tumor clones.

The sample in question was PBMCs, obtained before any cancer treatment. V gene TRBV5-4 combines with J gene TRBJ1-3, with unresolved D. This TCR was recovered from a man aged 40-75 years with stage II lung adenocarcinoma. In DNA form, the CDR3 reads TGTGCCAGCAGCTTAGGACGGAGCTCTGGAAACACCATATATTTT. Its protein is CASSLGRSSGNTIYF.